The rows below give T cell receptor beta chains drawn from one sample of a study of T-cell reconstitution after alpha-beta-depleted transplantation in children. TCRdb itself ran the PCR reads through MiXCR, one entry per CDR3 protein. This sample yields more than 200,000 distinct CDR3 sequences, of which approximately 19% are seen a single time; about two fifths belongs to the top ten. The sample was PBMCs, mostly from graft donor cells, taken 360 days after TCRalphabeta/CD19-depleted stem cell transplant. The origin of the receptors is a male patient between 2 and 10 years old who had a stem cell transplant for acute lymphoblastic leukemia, so the T cells may come from the graft donor. CDR3s include the opening cysteine and the closing phenylalanine or tryptophan. D genes are given only for firm matches. Expanded clones are given a class, and other clones once, few, many or no size at all.

v_call,d_call,j_call,clone_size,cdr3_nt,cdr3_aa
TRBV7-8,.,TRBJ2-6,.,TGTGCCAGCAGCCCAGACAGGTTTCGTCGCTCTGGGGCCAACGTCCTGACTTTC,CASSPDRFRRSGANVLTF
TRBV15,.,TRBJ2-5,.,TGTGCCACCAGCAGAGATCAGTCGGGGCAAGAGACCCAGTACTTC,CATSRDQSGQETQYF
TRBV7-2,TRBD1,TRBJ2-5,.,TGTGCCAGCAGCCTACGGGGACAGGCAAAAGAGACCCAGTACTTC,CASSLRGQAKETQYF
TRBV10-3,TRBD1,TRBJ2-7,few,TGTGCCATCAGTGGGGGTAAGGGGACAGACGACTACGAGCAGTACTTC,CAISGGKGTDDYEQYF
TRBV14,TRBD1,TRBJ2-3,few,TGTGCCAGCAGCCCCGACAGGGGGATGCCAATCACAGATACGCAGTATTTT,CASSPDRGMPITDTQYF
TRBV12-3/TRBV12-4,.,TRBJ1-2,.,TGTGCCAGCAGATCAGGGTACTATGGCTACACCTTC,CASRSGYYGYTF
TRBV4-2,.,TRBJ2-3,many,TGTGCCAGCAGCCAAGGGCCCCGCGGGACAAGCACAGATACGCAGTATTTT,CASSQGPRGTSTDTQYF
TRBV7-2,.,TRBJ1-3,.,TGTGCCAGCACCCCTGGGGCAGCCTCTGGAAACACCATATATTTT,CASTPGAASGNTIYF
TRBV10-3,.,TRBJ2-3,.,TGTGCCCGCTCGACAGGACACACAGATACGCAGTATTTT,CARSTGHTDTQYF
TRBV25-1,.,TRBJ1-2,.,TGTGCCAGCAGTGCCGGGTGGTATGGCTACACCTTC,CASSAGWYGYTF
TRBV19,TRBD1,TRBJ2-7,many,TGTGCCATTCTGACAGGGGCCGGCGAGCAGTACTTC,CAILTGAGEQYF
TRBV7-9,.,TRBJ1-1,few,TGTGCCAGCAGCTTTGGATCTTCCCACAACACTGAAGCTTTCTTT,CASSFGSSHNTEAFF
TRBV5-4,TRBD2,TRBJ2-3,.,TGTGCCAGCAGCGTGACTAGCGCTGACACAGATACGCAGTATTTT,CASSVTSADTDTQYF
TRBV25-1,.,TRBJ2-2,.,TGTGCCAGCAGTGAGGGACTCCTCAGTTTGAACACCGGGGAGCTGTTTTTT,CASSEGLLSLNTGELFF
TRBV27,TRBD1,TRBJ2-5,.,TGTGCCAGCAGTTTTCGGGGGACAGGGCAAGAGACCCAGTACTTC,CASSFRGTGQETQYF
TRBV4-2,.,TRBJ2-7,few,TGTGCCAGCAGCCACGCGGAGGGGGCCCCCTACGAGCAGTACTTC,CASSHAEGAPYEQYF
TRBV3-1,TRBD1,TRBJ1-1,few,TGTGCCAGCAGCCGCCGACAGGGCTTGGGGATTGAAGCTTTCTTT,CASSRRQGLGIEAFF